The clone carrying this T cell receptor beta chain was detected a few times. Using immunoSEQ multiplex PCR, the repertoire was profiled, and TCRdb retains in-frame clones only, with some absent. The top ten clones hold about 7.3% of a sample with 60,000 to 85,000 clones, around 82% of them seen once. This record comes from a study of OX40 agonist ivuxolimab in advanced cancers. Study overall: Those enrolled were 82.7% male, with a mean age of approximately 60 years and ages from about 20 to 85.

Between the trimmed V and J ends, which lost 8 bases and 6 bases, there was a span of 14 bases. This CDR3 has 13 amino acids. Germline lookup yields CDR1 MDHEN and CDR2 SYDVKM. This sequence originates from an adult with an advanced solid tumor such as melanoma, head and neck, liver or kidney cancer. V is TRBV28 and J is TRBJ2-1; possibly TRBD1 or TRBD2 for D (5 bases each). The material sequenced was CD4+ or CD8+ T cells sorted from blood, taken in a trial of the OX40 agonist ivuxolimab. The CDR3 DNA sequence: TGTGCCAGCGCCAGAGCCGGGGCCAATGAGCAGTTCTTC. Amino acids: CASARAGANEQFF.